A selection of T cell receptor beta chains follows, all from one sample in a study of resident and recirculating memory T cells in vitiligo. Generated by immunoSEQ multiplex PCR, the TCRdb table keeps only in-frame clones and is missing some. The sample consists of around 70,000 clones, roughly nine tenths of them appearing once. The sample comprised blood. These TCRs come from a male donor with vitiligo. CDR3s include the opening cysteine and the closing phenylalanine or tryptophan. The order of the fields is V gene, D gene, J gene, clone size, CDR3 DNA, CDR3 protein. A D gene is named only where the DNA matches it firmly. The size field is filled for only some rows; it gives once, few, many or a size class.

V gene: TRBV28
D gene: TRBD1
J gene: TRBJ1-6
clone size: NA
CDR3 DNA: TGTGCCAGCAGTACCGGGACAGCCAATCATTCACCCCTCCACTTT
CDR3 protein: CASSTGTANHSPLHF

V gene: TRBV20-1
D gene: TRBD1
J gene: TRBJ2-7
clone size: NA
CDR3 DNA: TGCAGTGCGGGACAGGTTTACGAGCAGTACTTC
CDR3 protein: CSAGQVYEQYF

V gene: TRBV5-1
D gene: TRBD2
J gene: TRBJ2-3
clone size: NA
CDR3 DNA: TGCGCCAGCAGCTTGGGGCTAGCGGGGGGGACAGATACGCAGTATTTT
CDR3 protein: CASSLGLAGGTDTQYF

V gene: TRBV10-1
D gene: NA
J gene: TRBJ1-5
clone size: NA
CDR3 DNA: TGCGCCCAGGATCAGCCCCAGCATTTT
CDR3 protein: CAQDQPQHF

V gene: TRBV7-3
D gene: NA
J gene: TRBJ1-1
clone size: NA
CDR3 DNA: TGTGCCAGCAGCTCCCCGGGACAAGAAGCTGAAGCTTTCTTT
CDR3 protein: CASSSPGQEAEAFF

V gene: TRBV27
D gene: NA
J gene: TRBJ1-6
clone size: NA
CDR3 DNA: TGTGCCAGCAGTTTGACAGCTTCGGGTCCCCTCCACTTT
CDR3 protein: CASSLTASGPLHF

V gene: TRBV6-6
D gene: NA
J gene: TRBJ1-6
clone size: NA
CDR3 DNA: TGTGCCAGCCGCGATTCAAGTTCACCCCTCCACTTT
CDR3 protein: CASRDSSSPLHF

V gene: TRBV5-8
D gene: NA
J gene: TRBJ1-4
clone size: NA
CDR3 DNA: TGTGCCAGCAGCTTAACAGGCCTTGGTGAAAAACTGTTTTTT
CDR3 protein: CASSLTGLGEKLFF

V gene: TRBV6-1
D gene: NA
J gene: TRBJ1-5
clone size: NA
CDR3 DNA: TGTGCCAGCAGTGAAGCGCGCGGGGTGAGTGGTCAGCCCCAGCATTTT
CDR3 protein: CASSEARGVSGQPQHF

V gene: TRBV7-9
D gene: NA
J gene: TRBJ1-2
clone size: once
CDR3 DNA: TGTGCCAGCAGCTTACCAGACAGCTATGGCTACACCTTC
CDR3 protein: CASSLPDSYGYTF

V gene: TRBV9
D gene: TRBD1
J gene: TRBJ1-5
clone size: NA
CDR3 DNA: TGTGCCAGCAGCTCCGGACAGGGATATCAGCCCCAGCATTTT
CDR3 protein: CASSSGQGYQPQHF

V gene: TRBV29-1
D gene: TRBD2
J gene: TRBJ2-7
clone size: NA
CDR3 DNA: TGCAGCGTTGAAGCTAAAGGGAGGGGCTACGAGCAGTACTTC
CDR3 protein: CSVEAKGRGYEQYF

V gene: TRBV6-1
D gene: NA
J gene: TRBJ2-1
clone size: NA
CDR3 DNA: TGTGCCAGCAGTGTAGGAGGGGCTGAGCAGTTCTTC
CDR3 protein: CASSVGGAEQFF

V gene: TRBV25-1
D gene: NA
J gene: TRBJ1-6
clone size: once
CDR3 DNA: TGTGCCAGCAGTGAATCCCAGGGTCGACATAATTCACCCCTCCACTTT
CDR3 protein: CASSESQGRHNSPLHF

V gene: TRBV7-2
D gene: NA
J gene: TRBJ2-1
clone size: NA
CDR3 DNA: TGTGCCAGCAGCTTAGTAGATAATGAGCAGTTCTTC
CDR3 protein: CASSLVDNEQFF

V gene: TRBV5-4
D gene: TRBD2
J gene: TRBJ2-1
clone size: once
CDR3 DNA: TGTGCCAGCAGCTTGGTGGGGGGGGGCTACAATGAGCAGTTCTTC
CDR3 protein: CASSLVGGGYNEQFF

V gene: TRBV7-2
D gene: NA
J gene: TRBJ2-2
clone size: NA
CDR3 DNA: TGTGCCAGCTCCGGAGCGGTGAACACCGGGGAGCTGTTTTTT
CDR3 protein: CASSGAVNTGELFF

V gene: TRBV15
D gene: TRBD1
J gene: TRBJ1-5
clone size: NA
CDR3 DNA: TGTGCCACCAGCCCAAGGGGACAGGGGTCTCAGCCCCAGCATTTT
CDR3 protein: CATSPRGQGSQPQHF

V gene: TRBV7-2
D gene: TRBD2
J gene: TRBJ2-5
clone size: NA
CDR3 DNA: TGTGCCAGCAGCTCGCGACTAGCGGGATCCCAAGAGACCCAGTACTTC
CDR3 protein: CASSSRLAGSQETQYF

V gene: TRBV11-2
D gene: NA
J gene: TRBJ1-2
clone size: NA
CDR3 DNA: TGTGCCAGCAGGTATAGGCAGGGCGATTATGGCTACACCTTC
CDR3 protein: CASRYRQGDYGYTF

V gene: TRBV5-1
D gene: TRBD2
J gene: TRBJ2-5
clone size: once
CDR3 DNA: TGCGCCAGCAGCTTCGGGGCGGGACTAGCGGGGGGAGAGACCCAGTACTTC
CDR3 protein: CASSFGAGLAGGETQYF

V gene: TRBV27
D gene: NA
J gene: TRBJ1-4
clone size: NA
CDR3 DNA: TGTGCCAGCAGTTTAGGATCAGGGACAACTAATGAAAAACTGTTTTTT
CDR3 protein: CASSLGSGTTNEKLFF

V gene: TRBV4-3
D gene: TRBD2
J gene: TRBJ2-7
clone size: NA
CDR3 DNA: TGCGCCAGCAGCCAAGAAGGAGCGGGGGGCGGTCGATACGAGCAGTACTTC
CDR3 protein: CASSQEGAGGGRYEQYF

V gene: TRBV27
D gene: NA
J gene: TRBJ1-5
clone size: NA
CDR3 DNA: TGTGCCAGCAGTTTACGAGGGCCCAATCAGCCCCAGCATTTT
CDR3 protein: CASSLRGPNQPQHF

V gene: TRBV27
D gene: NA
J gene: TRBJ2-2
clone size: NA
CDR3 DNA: TGTGCCAGCAGCCGGCAGGGGATCCCGAACACCGGGGAGCTGTTTTTT
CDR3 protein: CASSRQGIPNTGELFF

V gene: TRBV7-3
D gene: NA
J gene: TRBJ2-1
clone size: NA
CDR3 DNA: TGTGCCAGCAGCCTGACAGAAGACAATGAGCAGTTCTTC
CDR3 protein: CASSLTEDNEQFF

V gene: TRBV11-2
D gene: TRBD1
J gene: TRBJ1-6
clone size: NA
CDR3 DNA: TGTGCCAGCAGCGGCGGCAGGGGGCTGGGGTCACCCCTCCACTTT
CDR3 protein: CASSGGRGLGSPLHF

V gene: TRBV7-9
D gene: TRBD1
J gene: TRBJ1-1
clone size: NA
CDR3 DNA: TGTGCCAGCAGCTTAACTGGGACAGGGAACACTGAAGCTTTCTTT
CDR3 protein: CASSLTGTGNTEAFF

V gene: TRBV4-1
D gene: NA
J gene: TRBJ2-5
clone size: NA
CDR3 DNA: TGCGCCAGCAGCCAAGATCCGGGGTACGAGACCCAGTACTTC
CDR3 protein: CASSQDPGYETQYF

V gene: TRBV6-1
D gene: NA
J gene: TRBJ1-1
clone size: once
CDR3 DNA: TGTGCCAGCTTCTCCAGGGCAGGGATGTGGACTGAAGCTTTCTTT
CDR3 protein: CASFSRAGMWTEAFF

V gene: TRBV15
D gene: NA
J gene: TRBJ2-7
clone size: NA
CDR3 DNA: TGTGCCACCAGCAGAGATCTGACAGACAACCTGGGCTACGAGCAGTACTTC
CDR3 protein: CATSRDLTDNLGYEQYF

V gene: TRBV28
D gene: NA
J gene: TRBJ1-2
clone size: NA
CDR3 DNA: TGTGCCAGCAGTTTAACAGGAAACTATGGCTACACCTTC
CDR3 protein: CASSLTGNYGYTF

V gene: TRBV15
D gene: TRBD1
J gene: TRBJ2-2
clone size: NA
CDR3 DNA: TGTGCCACCAGCAACTGGGGGACAGGGGTCACCGGGGAGCTGTTTTTT
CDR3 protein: CATSNWGTGVTGELFF

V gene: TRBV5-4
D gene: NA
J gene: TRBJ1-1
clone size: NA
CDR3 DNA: TGTGCCAGCAGCTCCGAATACGGATCGGGCAGGGACACTGAAGCTTTCTTT
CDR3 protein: CASSSEYGSGRDTEAFF

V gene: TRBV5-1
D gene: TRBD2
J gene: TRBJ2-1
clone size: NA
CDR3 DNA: TGCGCCAGCGAAGCGGGGGGCGCCTACAATGAGCAGTTCTTC
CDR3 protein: CASEAGGAYNEQFF

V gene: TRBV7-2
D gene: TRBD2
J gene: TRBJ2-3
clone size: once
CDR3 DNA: TGTGCCAGCAGCTTAGTCGCGGGGGGCACAGATACGCAGTATTTT
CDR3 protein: CASSLVAGGTDTQYF

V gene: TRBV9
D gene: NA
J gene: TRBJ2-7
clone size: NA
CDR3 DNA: TGTGCCAGCAGCGCCTCTCACAGCTACGAGCAGTACTTC
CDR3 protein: CASSASHSYEQYF

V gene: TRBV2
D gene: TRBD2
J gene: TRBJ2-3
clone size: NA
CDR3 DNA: TGTGCCAGCAATCGCGAGCGGGGGCCGGATACGCAGTATTTT
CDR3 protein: CASNRERGPDTQYF

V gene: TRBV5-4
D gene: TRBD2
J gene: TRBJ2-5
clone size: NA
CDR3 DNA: TGTGCCAGCAGCTTGTGGGGGGGGGAGACCCAGTACTTC
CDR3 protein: CASSLWGGETQYF

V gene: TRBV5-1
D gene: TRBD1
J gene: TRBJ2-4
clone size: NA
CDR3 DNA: TGCGCCAGCAGCTTTGGAGGCTCAGGGGGCTCGTACATTCAGTACTTC
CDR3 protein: CASSFGGSGGSYIQYF

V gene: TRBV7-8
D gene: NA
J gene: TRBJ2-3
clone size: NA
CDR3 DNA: TGTGCCAGCAGCACGATACCCCGGACAGATACGCAGTATTTT
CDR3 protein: CASSTIPRTDTQYF

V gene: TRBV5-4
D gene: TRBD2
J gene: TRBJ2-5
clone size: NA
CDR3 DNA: TGTGCCAGCAGCACATCAGCGGGGGGGTTAGGAGAGACCCAGTACTTC
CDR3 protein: CASSTSAGGLGETQYF

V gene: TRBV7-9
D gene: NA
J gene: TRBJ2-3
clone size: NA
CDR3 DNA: TGTGCCAGCAGCCGGGGACGGAGGGAGGCAGATACGCAGTATTTT
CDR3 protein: CASSRGRREADTQYF

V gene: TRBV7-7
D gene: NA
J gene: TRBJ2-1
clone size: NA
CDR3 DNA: TGTGCCAGCAGCTTAGGGCGGGGGCTCTCCTACAATGAGCAGTTCTTC
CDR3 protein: CASSLGRGLSYNEQFF

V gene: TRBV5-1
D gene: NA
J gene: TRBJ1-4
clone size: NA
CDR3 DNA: TGCGCCAGCAGCTTGGAGAAGCTTGATGAAAAACTGTTTTTT
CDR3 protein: CASSLEKLDEKLFF

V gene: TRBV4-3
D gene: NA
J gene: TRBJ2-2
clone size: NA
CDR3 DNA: TGCGCCAGCAGCCAAGCAACGGGGGCCGGGGAGCTGTTTTTT
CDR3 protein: CASSQATGAGELFF

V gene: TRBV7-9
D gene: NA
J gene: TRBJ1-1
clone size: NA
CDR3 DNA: TGTGCCAGCAGCTTTGATCAGGTTACTGAAGCTTTCTTT
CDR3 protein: CASSFDQVTEAFF

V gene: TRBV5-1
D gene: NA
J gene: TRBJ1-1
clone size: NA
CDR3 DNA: TGCGCCACCGACAGTATGAACACTGAAGCTTTCTTT
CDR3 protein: CATDSMNTEAFF

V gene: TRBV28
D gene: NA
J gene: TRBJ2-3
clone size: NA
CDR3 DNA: TGTGCCAGCAGAAAGACTAGCACAGATACGCAGTATTTT
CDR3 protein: CASRKTSTDTQYF

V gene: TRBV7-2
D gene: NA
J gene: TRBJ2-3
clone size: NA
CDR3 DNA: TGTGCCAGCAGCGATACAGGGTACGGCGCAGATACGCAGTATTTT
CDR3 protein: CASSDTGYGADTQYF

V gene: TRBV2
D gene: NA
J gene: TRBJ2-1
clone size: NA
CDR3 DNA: TGTGCCAGCAGTCGGGTACAGGGATTCTACAATGAGCAGTTCTTC
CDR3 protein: CASSRVQGFYNEQFF